This TCR beta chain was captured by sequencing in a study of shared clonotypes between healthy human individuals. Profiling relied on immunoSEQ multiplex PCR, and the TCRdb table lists in-frame clones only, not all of them. The sample holds 1.5 million to 1.9 million clones, approximately 98% seen once. Concerning this clone itself: As the CDR3 is not closed by the conserved phenylalanine or tryptophan, this likely results from a read error. The DNA is omitted, as the CDR3 cannot be located on it reliably, and the CDR3 follows TCRdb's listing.

Germline CDR1 and CDR2: ENHRY and SYGVKD. Inclusive of both ends, the CDR3 amounts to 14 amino acids. Sequencing was performed on naive CD4+ T cells sorted from blood. Subset meaning: CD45RA+ positively selected. The chain is built from TRBV10-3 and TRBJ1-1; TRBD1 is the table's D call and was not checked against the DNA. The TCR sequence derives from a man aged 30 to 39 in good health. CDR3 protein: CAISEGDRGWRLKI.